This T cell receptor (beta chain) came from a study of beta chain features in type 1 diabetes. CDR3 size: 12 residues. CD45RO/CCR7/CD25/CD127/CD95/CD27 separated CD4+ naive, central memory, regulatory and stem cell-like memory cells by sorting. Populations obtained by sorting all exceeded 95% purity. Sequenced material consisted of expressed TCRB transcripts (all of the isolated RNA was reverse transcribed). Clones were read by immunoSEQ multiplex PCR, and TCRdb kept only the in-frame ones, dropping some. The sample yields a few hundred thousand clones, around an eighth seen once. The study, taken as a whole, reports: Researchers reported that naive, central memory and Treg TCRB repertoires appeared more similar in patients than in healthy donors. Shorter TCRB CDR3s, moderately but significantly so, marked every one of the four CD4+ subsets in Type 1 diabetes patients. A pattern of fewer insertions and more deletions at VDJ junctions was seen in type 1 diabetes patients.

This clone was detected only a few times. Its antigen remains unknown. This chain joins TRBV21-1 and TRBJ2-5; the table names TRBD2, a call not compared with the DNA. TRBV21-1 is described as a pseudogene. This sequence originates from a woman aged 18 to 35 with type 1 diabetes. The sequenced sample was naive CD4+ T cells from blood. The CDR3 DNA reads TGTGCCAGACTACGAAAGGCGGAGACCCAGTACTTC. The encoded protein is CARLRKAETQYF.